This entry describes one T cell receptor beta chain. No antigen is known for it. The input lacks base qualities; no much larger clone sits a single base away. The CDR3 measures 16 amino acids from cysteine to phenylalanine. The CDR3 DNA has 48 bases and is translated from base 1. CDR1 and CDR2 were assigned from the germline V gene as SGHAT and FQNNGV. Trimming takes 5 bases off V and 1 base off J; junction bases not matched to a gene: 6. These data belong to a study of blood T cell repertoires in COVID-19 (TCRdb year 2020). Study-wide context: Samples covering the acute and convalescent phases of COVID-19 were provided by collaborators in the United States, Italy and Spain. The prospective study material was composed of cDNA or gDNA derived from T cells, B-cell-depleted T cells, or PBMCs. Subjects who had been exposed to COVID-19, were actively infected with it, or had recovered from it provided the deeply sampled blood TCRbeta repertoires that made up the dataset. The repertoires were released in a freely available public database meant as a resource for research on the immune response to SARS-CoV-2. The samples were drawn from two sources: the first 160 participants of the ongoing ImmuneRACE study, and 950 to 1,500 subjects contributed by 6 global collaborators. A de-identified subject ID, COVID-19 status, age in years and sex were almost always included in the sample metadata. HLA class I and class II types, where available, came from metadata supplied by the sample provider rather than from assay-based typing.

Whole blood was collected in K2EDTA tubes by collaborating institutions according to the institutions' own protocols. For TCRbeta analysis, collaborators shipped samples in one of three forms: frozen whole blood, isolated PBMCs, or DNA extracted from either of those sample types. TCRbeta CDR3 regions were amplified from genomic DNA using the immunoSEQ Assay, a bias-controlled multiplex PCR. The study's processing was this. The number of nucleated cells in each sample was estimated by amplification of reference gene primers within the assay. To quantify the absolute abundance of each unique TCRbeta CDR3 rearrangement, sequence reads were collapsed and filtered. For each sample, productive Simpson clonality was calculated as the square root of Simpson's diversity index across productive rearrangements. Sourced from immuneACCESS, this table was stored by TCRdb with only in-frame sequences that have V and J called. A share of the clones is absent; for the studies checked, an unresolved V gene accounts for under half, and the remainder has no known explanation. That table is the source of V, J and clone size, and D and trimming were worked out from the DNA. This sample holds 70,000 or so clones; around nine tenths were observed only once. Of the sample, around 8% is held by the ten largest clones.

Points the paper makes about the study in general: The quantity of clinical and demographic metadata differed by source and by participant and was supplied without curation.

The source is a human donor in a cohort sampled during active COVID-19. The chain is encoded by TRBV11-2 joined to TRBJ2-5, with 11 bases aligning to TRBD2. The sample taken for sequencing was peripheral blood. This receptor carries the CDR3 CASSPTSGVIQETQYF. DNA sequence: TGTGCCAGCAGCCCGACTAGCGGGGTGATCCAAGAGACCCAGTACTTC.